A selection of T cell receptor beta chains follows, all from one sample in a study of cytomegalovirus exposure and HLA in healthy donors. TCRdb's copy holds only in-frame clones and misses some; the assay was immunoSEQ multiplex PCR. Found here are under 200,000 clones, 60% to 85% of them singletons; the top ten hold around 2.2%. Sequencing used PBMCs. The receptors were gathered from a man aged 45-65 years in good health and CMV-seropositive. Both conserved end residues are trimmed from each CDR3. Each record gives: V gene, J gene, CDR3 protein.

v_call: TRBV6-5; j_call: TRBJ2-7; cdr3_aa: ASSPGTGPYEQY
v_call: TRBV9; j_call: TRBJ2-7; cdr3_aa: ASSVGQLIYEQY
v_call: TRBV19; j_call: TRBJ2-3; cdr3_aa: ASSTGTSTDTQY
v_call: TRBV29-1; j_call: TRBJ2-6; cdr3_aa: SVDGGGSGANVLT
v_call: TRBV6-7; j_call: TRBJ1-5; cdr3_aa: ASRQGSQPQH
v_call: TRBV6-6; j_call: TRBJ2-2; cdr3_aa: ASSFTGGTNTGELF
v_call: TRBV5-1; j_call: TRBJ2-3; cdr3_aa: ASSLEGGKADTQY
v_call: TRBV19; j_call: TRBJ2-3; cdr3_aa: ASSKRGPTDTQY
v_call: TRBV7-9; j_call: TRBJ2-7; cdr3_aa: ASSLFGDRGSEQY
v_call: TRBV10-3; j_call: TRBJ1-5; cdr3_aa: AIRGTESNQPQH
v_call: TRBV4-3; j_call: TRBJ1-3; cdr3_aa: ASSQPDRDSGNTIY
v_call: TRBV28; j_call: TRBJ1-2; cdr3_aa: ASTERGGPYGYT
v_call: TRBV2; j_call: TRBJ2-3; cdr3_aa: ASQSQSDTQY
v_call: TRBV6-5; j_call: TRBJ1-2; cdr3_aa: ATRGEGGYT
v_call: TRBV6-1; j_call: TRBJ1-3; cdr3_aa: ASHRDNSGNTIY
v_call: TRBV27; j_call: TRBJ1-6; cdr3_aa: ASSARTGESPLH